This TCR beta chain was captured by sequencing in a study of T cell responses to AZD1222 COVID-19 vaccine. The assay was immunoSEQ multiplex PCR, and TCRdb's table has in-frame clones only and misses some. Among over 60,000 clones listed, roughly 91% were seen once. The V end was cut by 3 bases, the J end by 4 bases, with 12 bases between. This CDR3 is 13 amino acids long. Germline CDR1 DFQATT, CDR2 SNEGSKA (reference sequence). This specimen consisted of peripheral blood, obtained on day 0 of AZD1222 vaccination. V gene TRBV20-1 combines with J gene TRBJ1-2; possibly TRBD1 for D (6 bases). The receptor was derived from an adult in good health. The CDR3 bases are TGCAGTGCTAGTAGACAGGCGCGCTATGGCTACACCTTC. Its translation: CSASRQARYGYTF.